One sample yielded the 6 T cell receptor beta chains listed below, sequenced in a study of radiation and T cells in renal cell carcinoma. Time point of the sample: blood 2 weeks post-SBRT. Treatment of the sample: 15 Gy SBRT to primary tumor, nephrectomy 4 weeks later. Here immunoSEQ multiplex PCR was the method, and the copy in TCRdb shows in-frame clones only, minus some. Seen here are about 150,000 clones, about 87% observed once, and the top ten hold about an eighth. Sequencing was performed on blood, taken from a patient whose treatment included radiotherapy and nephrectomy. All receptors come from a woman aged 50 to 60 with renal cell carcinoma.

The V call is TRBV18, the J call TRBJ2-7, with 7 bases aligning to TRBD1. With 3 bases clipped from V and 5 bases from J, the junction kept 7 bases outside the gene matches. This CDR3 has 14 amino acids. Germline assignment: CDR1 KGHSH and CDR2 LQKENI. The CDR3 loop is CASSPRNRGHEQYF. The CDR3 region has the DNA TGTGCCAGCTCACCCAGAAACAGGGGCCACGAGCAGTACTTC.

The chain has TRBV7-2 and TRBJ2-3, with unresolved D. Between the trimmed V and J ends, which lost 2 bases and 0 bases, there was a span of 9 bases. This CDR3 has 15 residues. Per the germline V gene, CDR1 is SGHTA and CDR2 is FQGNSA. Here the CDR3 DNA reads TGTGCCAGCAGCTTAACGGACCTTAGCACAGATACGCAGTATTTT. Translating it yields CASSLTDLSTDTQYF.

The chain is built from TRBV6-5 and TRBJ1-1, with D possibly being TRBD1 (5 bases). V was trimmed by 4 bases and J by 5 bases, leaving 14 bases between them. The CDR3 is made up of 14 amino acids. The germline CDR1 and CDR2 sequences are MNHEY and SVGAGI. CDR3 loop: CASSWQGRGTEAFF. CDR3 bases: TGTGCCAGCAGTTGGCAGGGTCGGGGGACTGAAGCTTTCTTT.

This chain links TRBV5-6 with TRBJ1-5; 7 bases map to TRBD1. With 4 bases clipped from V and 3 bases from J, the junction kept 7 bases outside the gene matches. Germline V lookup: CDR1 SGHDT, CDR2 YYEEEE. The CDR3 loop spans 15 amino acids. CDR3 DNA sequence: TGTGCCAGCAGCCCCGGGACAGCGATCAATCAGCCCCAGCATTTT. Its translation: CASSPGTAINQPQHF.

V is TRBV6-4 and J is TRBJ1-2; possibly TRBD1 for D (5 bases). This CDR3 is 15 amino acids long. Trimming stripped 1 base from V and 0 bases from J, with 9 bases between. The germline gives CDR1 MRHNA, CDR2 SNTAGT. The DNA of the CDR3 is TGTGCCAGCAGTGACTTCGTGGGGGCTAACTATGGCTACACCTTC. Encoded protein: CASSDFVGANYGYTF.

This clone was seen only once. The J gene is TRBJ2-7, the V gene TRBV21-1. TRBV21-1 is a pseudogene locus. The CDR3 has 16 amino acids. The CDR3 sequence is CASSFLGTPATYEQYF. The CDR3 DNA sequence: TGTGCCAGCAGCTTCCTCGGGACGCCAGCCACCTACGAGCAGTACTTC.